Only a few counts were recorded for the clone carrying this T cell receptor beta chain. The junction had 8 bases not matched to a gene; V was cut back by 5 bases and J by 0 bases. The CDR3 consists of 17 residues. CDR1 and CDR2 (germline): KGHDR, SFDVKD. The data derive from a study of early T cells in non-severe SARS-CoV-2 infection. Turning to the study itself: Bulk RNA isolated from unsorted whole blood underwent sequencing; chains were not paired.

The TCR library protocol was used to attach unique molecular identifiers. These identifiers were attached to individual cDNA molecules. Using its own MiXCR run on the 5' RACE reads, TCRdb lists one record per CDR3 protein. The data show 25,000 to 35,000 distinct CDR3 sequences, 3.9% seen once. Sequenced: whole blood. The receptor was isolated from an adult who was a healthcare worker with PCR-confirmed SARS-CoV-2 infection or an uninfected control (not recorded which). The rearrangement joins TRBV24-1 to TRBJ2-5, with 10 bases lining up with TRBD1. The DNA for the CDR3 is TGTGCCACCAGTGGCCATTCGGACAGGGGGTACCAAGAGACCCAGTACTTC. Its protein is CATSGHSDRGYQETQYF.